This record concerns one T cell receptor (beta chain) sequence. Its specificity is not known. Germline V gene lookup returns CDR1 MNHEY and CDR2 SMNVEV (reference sequence). The V end lost 3 bases, the J end lost 7 bases, and 9 bases lay between the germline ends. The CDR3 extends over 12 amino acids. Clones were read by immunoSEQ multiplex PCR, and TCRdb kept only the in-frame ones, dropping some. The data show tens of thousands of clones, 81% seen once. The sample is drawn from a study of OX40 agonist ivuxolimab in advanced cancers. Study details: The study treated patients with ivuxolimab, an agonistic anti-OX40 (CD134) antibody. Hepatocellular carcinoma, melanoma, renal cell or head and neck cancer affected the dose-escalation patients. Study outcomes and limitations: Average numbers of expanded clones were greater in CD8+ T cells than in CD4+.

The clonotype was recovered from an adult with an advanced solid tumor such as melanoma, head and neck, liver or kidney cancer. V is TRBV27 and J is TRBJ1-2; D gene uncertain. The sample in question was CD4+ or CD8+ T cells sorted from blood, obtained in a trial of the OX40 agonist ivuxolimab. The CDR3 spells CASSLSRGGYTF. The DNA for the CDR3 is TGTGCCAGCAGTTTGTCAAGAGGTGGCTACACCTTC.